Below are 14 T cell receptor beta chains sequenced from a single sample in a study of T cells in narcolepsy. Method: immunoSEQ multiplex PCR; TCRdb's copy keeps in-frame clones and lacks some. This table holds some 35,000 clones, more than 75% found once. Sequenced: memory (CD45RA-) CD4+ T cells from blood. The source is a human donor in good health.

The chain is built from TRBV6-5 and TRBJ2-6, with D tentatively TRBD1 (5 bases). Germline V gives CDR1 MNHEY, CDR2 SVGAGI. CDR3 length equals 15 residues. The V and J ends lost 5 bases and 4 bases respectively, with 12 bases between them. CDR3 residues: CASSANRGGANVLTF. CDR3 DNA: TGTGCCAGCAGTGCGAATAGGGGAGGGGCCAACGTCCTGACTTTC.

In the case of this clone: The sample carries other DNA sequences with the same CDR3. The V gene is TRBV5-1, the J gene TRBJ2-2; 8 bases agree with TRBD1. Losses at the gene ends were 4 bases for V and 5 bases for J; bases not matched to a gene: 4. CDR1 SGHRS and CDR2 YFSETQ come from the germline V gene. The CDR3 has 14 residues. The CDR3 reads CASSTGQGTGELFF. The CDR3 DNA follows: TGCGCCAGCAGCACTGGACAGGGTACCGGGGAGCTGTTTTTT. Using reference TRBV5-1 and TRBJ2-2 for the parts outside the CDR3, the full variable domain is KAGVTQTPRYLIKTRGQQVTLSCSPISGHRSVSWYQQTPGQGLQFLFEYFSETQRNKGNFPGRFSGRQFSNSRSEMNVSTLELGDSALYLCASSTGQGTGELFFGEGSRLTVL.

The chain couples TRBV6-5 to TRBJ2-7; the match to TRBD2 covers 11 bases. The CDR3 runs 15 residues. Losses at the gene ends were 7 bases for V and 0 bases for J; bases not matched to a gene: 5. Germline CDR1 and CDR2: MNHEY and SVGAGI. CDR3 sequence (DNA): TGTGCCAGCATTGAGACTAGCGGGGACTCCTACGAGCAGTACTTC. This codes for CASIETSGDSYEQYF.

Written as DNA, the CDR3 is TGTGCCAGCAGCTTAGCAGACAATCAGCCCCAGCATTTT. It yields the protein CASSLADNQPQHF. The chain combines TRBV7-8 with TRBJ1-5; D uncertain. The CDR3 totals 13 residues. Deletions cut 0 bases from V and 3 bases from J, with 3 bases between. In germline, CDR1 is SGHVS, CDR2 FQNEAQ.

The chain has TRBV28 and TRBJ1-6, with D uncertain. The germline V gene has CDR1 MDHEN and CDR2 SYDVKM. V was pared by 2 bases and J by 9 bases, with 17 bases between. This CDR3 has 16 amino acids. The CDR3 sequence is CASSLGGPAGSSPLHF. In nucleotides, the CDR3 is TGTGCCAGCAGTTTAGGAGGACCGGCGGGGTCTTCACCCCTCCACTTT. The full variable domain, in which reference TRBV28 and TRBJ1-6 provide the parts outside the CDR3, is DVKVTQSSRYLVKRTGEKVFLECVQDMDHENMFWYRQDPGLGLRLIYFSYDVKMKEKGDIPEGYSVSREKKERFSLILESASTNQTSMYLCASSLGGPAGSSPLHFGNGTRLTVT.

This chain joins TRBV7-9 and TRBJ2-7; TRBD1 matches at 8 bases. The ends lost 5 bases at V and 6 bases at J; junction bases unmatched: 3. The CDR3 totals 12 residues. Germline-derived CDR1 and CDR2 are SEHNR and FQNEAQ (reference sequence). CDR3 nucleotides: TGTGCCAGCAGCGGACAGGGCTCCGAGCAGTACTTC. This codes for CASSGQGSEQYF.

The chain uses TRBV30 and TRBJ1-4, with 8 bases aligning to TRBD1. J gave up 5 bases and V 5 bases, and 7 bases lay outside the gene matches. The CDR3 spans 14 residues. Germline V gene sequence: CDR1 GTSNPN, CDR2 SVGIG (reference sequence). CDR3 amino acids: CAWLYGTGNEKLFF. CDR3 DNA: TGTGCCTGGCTTTACGGGACAGGAAATGAAAAACTGTTTTTT.

The chain carries TRBV25-1 and TRBJ2-7; D is unclear. This CDR3 comprises 13 residues. V lost 5 bases and J lost 3, with 11 bases in between. The germline gives CDR1 MGHDK, CDR2 SYGVNS. DNA for the CDR3: TGTGCCAGCAGTTCCCTCATTAGCTACGAGCAGTACTTC. The encoded protein is CASSSLISYEQYF.

The CDR3 spells CASSSDGPGGYTF. In DNA, the CDR3 is TGTGCCAGCAGCTCTGACGGGCCGGGGGGCTACACCTTC. The J gene is TRBJ1-2, the V gene TRBV7-9; D unclear. Germline loops: CDR1 SEHNR, CDR2 FQNEAQ (reference sequence). Trimming left V 4 bases short and J 8 bases short, with 14 bases between. The CDR3 totals 13 residues.

The rearrangement joins TRBV7-6 to TRBJ1-4, with 7 bases identical to TRBD1. The CDR3 loop spans 15 amino acids. The germline CDR1 and CDR2 sequences are SGHVS and FNYEAQ. V shed 5 bases and J 5 bases; nucleotides not matched to a gene: 8. The CDR3 DNA is TGTGCCAGCAGCGCAAGACAGGGAAGAAATGAAAAACTGTTTTTT. Translated: CASSARQGRNEKLFF.

V and J are TRBV27 and TRBJ2-1; TRBD1 is a possible D gene (6 bases). Trimming pared 6 bases from V and 3 bases from J, leaving 12 bases between. Germline V lookup: CDR1 MNHEY, CDR2 SMNVEV (reference sequence). The CDR3 loop spans 14 amino acids. CDR3 sequence reads: CASRNRAGYNEQFF. The CDR3 nucleotides read TGTGCCAGCAGGAACAGGGCCGGCTACAATGAGCAGTTCTTC.

V is TRBV5-5 and J is TRBJ1-3; TRBD1 matches 7 bases. CDR1 SGHKS and CDR2 YYEKEE come from the germline V gene (reference sequence). CDR3 length: 17 residues. J lost 0 bases, V lost 7 bases, and 13 bases had no gene match. The CDR3 is CASCWEAGGFSGNTIYF. The CDR3 nucleotides are TGTGCCAGCTGCTGGGAGGCAGGGGGTTTCTCTGGAAACACCATATATTTT.

This clone has only a few counts. The chain uses TRBV10-2 and TRBJ1-2, with D perhaps TRBD1 (5 bases). The CDR3 is made up of 14 amino acids. Trimming removed 4 bases at V and 4 bases at J, with 13 bases between. In germline, CDR1 is WSHSY, CDR2 SAAADI. CDR3 sequence: CASSAGRSSYGYTF. Written as DNA, the CDR3 is TGCGCCAGCAGTGCAGGGCGGTCCAGCTATGGCTACACCTTC.

The chain links TRBV10-2 to TRBJ2-2, with D tentatively TRBD1 (5 bases). Deletions cut 8 bases from V and 6 bases from J, with 10 bases between. The CDR3 loop spans 12 amino acids. Germline V lookup: CDR1 WSHSY, CDR2 SAAADI. CDR3 residues: CASAGLPGELFF. CDR3 DNA: TGCGCCAGCGCAGGGCTCCCCGGGGAGCTGTTTTTT.